A selection of T cell receptor beta chains follows, all from one sample in a study of cytomegalovirus exposure and HLA in healthy donors. Here immunoSEQ multiplex PCR was the method, and the copy in TCRdb shows in-frame clones only, minus some. The repertoire holds some 140,000 clones, with just under 85% as singletons. The material sequenced was PBMCs. The receptor source for this set is a woman in her 30s in good health and CMV-seronegative. Each CDR3 is given with its conserved first and last residue. The order of the fields is J gene, V gene, clone size, D gene, CDR3 protein, CDR3 DNA. D genes are given only for firm matches. Rows give clone size only sometimes, using once, few, many, or a class for an expanded clone.

>TRBJ1-6|TRBV7-2|.|.
CASREVNSPLHF
TGTGCCAGTCGAGAGGTGAATTCACCCCTCCACTTT
>TRBJ1-5|TRBV10-3|.|.
CAISGTVFNQPQHF
TGTGCCATCAGTGGGACAGTATTTAATCAGCCCCAGCATTTT
>TRBJ2-7|TRBV4-2|once|TRBD1
CASSQDRRTGTGVHEQYF
TGTGCCAGCAGCCAAGATCGGAGGACCGGGACAGGGGTGCACGAGCAGTACTTC
>TRBJ2-3|TRBV9|.|.
CASSVNPSQKIDTQYF
TGTGCCAGCAGCGTAAACCCCAGTCAAAAAATAGATACGCAGTATTTT
>TRBJ1-1|TRBV18|.|.
CASSPYQGNTEAFF
TGTGCCAGCTCACCATACCAGGGTAACACTGAAGCTTTCTTT
>TRBJ2-7|TRBV9|medium-sized|TRBD1
CASSLGTGGEQYF
TGTGCCAGCAGCCTCGGGACAGGTGGCGAGCAGTACTTC
>TRBJ1-1|TRBV6-6|.|TRBD1
CASSSRTGGSLTEAFF
TGTGCCAGCAGTTCAAGAACAGGGGGTAGCTTGACTGAAGCTTTCTTT
>TRBJ1-3|TRBV7-9|.|TRBD1
CASSLAGQGIAGNTIYF
TGTGCCAGCAGCTTAGCGGGACAGGGAATTGCTGGAAACACCATATATTTT
>TRBJ1-3|TRBV6-5|once|TRBD1
CASSYGTGLSGNTIYF
TGTGCCAGCAGTTACGGGACAGGCCTTAGTGGAAACACCATATATTTT
>TRBJ2-2|TRBV7-3|.|TRBD2
CASSLRAGANTGELFF
TGTGCCAGCAGCTTAAGGGCGGGGGCGAACACCGGGGAGCTGTTTTTT
>TRBJ2-3|TRBV6-6|.|.
CASRSLRLTSTDTQYF
TGTGCCAGCAGATCCCTTCGTTTAACTAGCACAGATACGCAGTATTTT
>TRBJ2-3|TRBV7-2|.|TRBD1
CASRAKWGQGLHTQYF
TGTGCCAGCAGGGCCAAGTGGGGACAGGGGCTACATACGCAGTATTTT
>TRBJ2-7|TRBV18|.|.
CASSPAEGRTYEQYF
TGTGCCAGCTCACCCGCGGAAGGCCGTACCTACGAGCAGTACTTC
>TRBJ2-1|TRBV6-6|.|TRBD1
CASSYRGTAFGNEQFF
TGTGCCAGCAGTTACAGAGGGACAGCCTTCGGCAATGAGCAGTTCTTC
>TRBJ1-4|TRBV6-5|.|.
CASSRGESSFEKLFF
TGTGCCAGCAGTCGTGGGGAGAGTTCGTTTGAAAAACTGTTTTTT
>TRBJ1-4|TRBV5-1|.|TRBD1
CASSFEPPGQTRNEKLFF
TGCGCCAGCAGCTTTGAACCTCCGGGACAGACAAGGAATGAAAAACTGTTTTTT
>TRBJ1-4|TRBV7-9|.|.
CASSFGEGKLFF
TGTGCCAGCAGCTTCGGGGAGGGAAAACTGTTTTTT
>TRBJ2-7|TRBV6-5|.|TRBD1
CASSYSRNRGPGEQYF
TGTGCCAGCAGTTACTCGAGAAACAGGGGCCCCGGGGAGCAGTACTTC
>TRBJ2-2|TRBV7-3|many|.
CASSLTGTNTGELFF
TGTGCCAGCAGCCTTACCGGGACTAACACCGGGGAGCTGTTTTTT
>TRBJ2-1|TRBV2|.|.
CASSAGTHTYNEQFF
TGTGCCAGCAGTGCCGGGACTCACACCTACAATGAGCAGTTCTTC
>TRBJ1-5|TRBV2|.|TRBD1
CASRGGQGDNQPQHF
TGTGCCAGCAGGGGGGGACAGGGGGACAATCAGCCCCAGCATTTT